This entry lists 16 T cell receptor beta chains sequenced from one sample in a study of CD8 T cells in ankylosing spondylitis. TCRdb redid the calling of the 5' RACE reads with MiXCR, one entry per CDR3 protein. The table shows about 340,000 distinct CDR3 sequences, with roughly 14% occurring only once. The sequencing sample was made of blood, either unsorted or a sorted T cell fraction (not recorded which). The receptors here all came from a male donor with ankylosing spondylitis or in good health (not recorded which).

DNA for the CDR3: TGTGCCAGCACTTTGGACATGTATAATTCACCCCTCCACTTT. Translation gives CASTLDMYNSPLHF. The chain recombines TRBV12-3 or TRBV12-4 with TRBJ1-6, with D maybe TRBD1 (5 bases). This CDR3 is 14 amino acids long. V lost 7 bases and J lost 4, with 11 bases in between.

The V gene is TRBV27, the J gene TRBJ2-1; 9 bases fit TRBD1. This CDR3 contains 17 residues. The V gene end was trimmed by 10 bases and the J gene end by 10 bases; junction bases not matched to a gene: 23. The V gene's germline CDR1 is MNHEY and CDR2 SMNVEV (reference sequence). The CDR3: CATFPTGGVLLTQEQFF. CDR3 nucleotides: TGTGCCACCTTCCCAACAGGGGGCGTGCTTTTGACACAGGAGCAGTTCTTC.

The sample holds a few counts of this clonotype. The chain uses TRBV6-1 and TRBJ2-7, with 7 positions matching TRBD2. V lost 6 bases to trimming and J lost 1 base; unmatched junction nucleotides: 9. Germline V lookup: CDR1 MNHNS, CDR2 SASEGT. CDR3 length equals 15 residues. This chain's CDR3 is CASRSSGFPSYEQYF. In DNA, the CDR3 is TGTGCCAGCAGGAGTAGCGGGTTTCCTTCCTACGAGCAGTACTTC.

The chain recombines TRBV12-3 or TRBV12-4 with TRBJ1-2, with a weak D call TRBD1 (5 bases). The V end was cut by 6 bases, the J end by 7 bases, with 9 bases between. The CDR3 length is 11 residues. In nucleotides, the CDR3 is TGTGCCAGCAGCTCAGGGTTTGGCTACACCTTC. It is translated as CASSSGFGYTF.

The chain employs TRBV5-6 and TRBJ2-1; no clear D. Germline V gene lookup returns CDR1 SGHDT and CDR2 YYEEEE. V was trimmed by 1 base and J by 1 base, leaving 9 bases between them. CDR3 size: 15 residues. The CDR3 nucleotides read TGTGCCAGCAGCTTGCGAGTGAGGTCCTACAATGAGCAGTTCTTC. As protein: CASSLRVRSYNEQFF.

As regards this clonotype: Germline is not matched at one junction end, which may reflect a read error. The chain carries TRBV12-3 or TRBV12-4 and TRBJ2-2, with D possibly TRBD2 on 5 matching bases. The CDR3 loop spans 13 amino acids. The CDR3 bases are TGTGCCAGCAGCAAGCTTAGCACCGGGGAGCTGGTTTTT. Translating it yields CASSKLSTGELVF.

The chain uses TRBV12-3 or TRBV12-4 and TRBJ2-6; 9 bases are a match to TRBD2. CDR3 size: 19 residues. The J segment lost 0 bases and the V segment lost 11 bases, leaving 17 bases of the junction unmatched. CDR3 nucleotides: TGTGCCTTCTGTTTAGAGACTAGCGGTCTTCGCTCTGGGGCCAACGTCCTGACTTTC. Encoded protein: CAFCLETSGLRSGANVLTF.

This clonotype was counted ten times or more. The gene calls are TRBV5-1 and TRBJ2-7, with D perhaps TRBD1 (5 bases). Per the germline V gene, CDR1 is SGHRS and CDR2 is YFSETQ. The CDR3 is made up of 14 amino acids. V lost 2 bases, J lost 1 base, and 10 bases lay in between. The DNA of the CDR3 is TGCGCCAGCAGCTTACCAGGGTCTTCCTACGAGCAGTACTTC. Protein product: CASSLPGSSYEQYF.

This clonotype was recorded a few times. The gene calls are TRBV10-3 and TRBJ2-1, with 10 bases matching TRBD2. The CDR3 length is 15 residues. Germline CDR1 and CDR2: ENHRY and SYGVKD. Trimming removed 5 bases from V and 4 bases from J; junction bases left unmatched: 5. CDR3 bases: TGTGCCATCAGTCTAGCGGGAGATCTTTACAATGAGCAGTTCTTC. Protein sequence: CAISLAGDLYNEQFF.

There are a few counts of this clonotype. The chain uses TRBV29-1 and TRBJ2-7; perhaps TRBD1 as D (5 bases). Germline CDR1 is SQVTM and CDR2 is ANQGSEA. Trimming took 4 bases from V and 5 from J, leaving 9 bases between them. This CDR3 is built from 11 residues. The CDR3 region has the DNA TGCAGCGTTGGGCAGGGTCACGAGCAGTACTTC. Residues: CSVGQGHEQYF.

This clonotype has just a few counts. This rearrangement joins TRBV7-9 to TRBJ1-2; D is uncertain. CDR1 SEHNR and CDR2 FQNEAQ come from the germline V gene (reference sequence). The CDR3 loop spans 15 amino acids. Trimming stripped 1 base from V and 4 bases from J, with 13 bases between. The CDR3 DNA reads TGTGCCAGCAGCTTAGGCGACCCTCCAGCCTATGGCTACACCTTC. Amino acid sequence: CASSLGDPPAYGYTF.

V is TRBV10-3 and J is TRBJ2-1; TRBD2 agrees at 12 bases. The CDR3 covers 14 residues. Germline lookup yields CDR1 ENHRY and CDR2 SYGVKD. The V segment lost 6 bases and the J segment 7 bases; nucleotides outside the gene matches: 4. The CDR3 protein is CAIRGTSGLNEQFF. The CDR3 DNA is TGTGCCATCAGGGGGACTAGCGGGTTGAATGAGCAGTTCTTC.

The chain recombines TRBV4-1 with TRBJ2-3, with unresolved D. Deletions cut 1 base from V and 6 bases from J, with 11 bases between. The CDR3 is 14 amino acids. The germline V gene has CDR1 MGHRA and CDR2 YSYEKL. CDR3 loop: CASSQGTLGDTQYF. CDR3 nucleotides: TGCGCCAGCAGCCAAGGGACGCTGGGGGATACGCAGTATTTT.

A few counts support this clonotype. The rearrangement uses TRBV7-2 and TRBJ2-7; D not certain. CDR3 length equals 14 residues. Trimming pared 1 base from V and 2 bases from J, leaving 9 bases between. Germline CDR1 SGHTA, CDR2 FQGNSA. CDR3 coding DNA: TGTGCCAGCAGCTTAGTACACTTAGCCTACGAGCAGTACTTC. Translated: CASSLVHLAYEQYF. The full variable domain, with the rest looked up from reference TRBV7-2 and TRBJ2-7, is GAGVSQSPSNKVTEKGKDVELRCDPISGHTALYWYRQSLGQGLEFLIYFQGNSAPDKSGLPSDRFSAERTGGSVSTLTIQRTQQEDSAVYLCASSLVHLAYEQYFGPGTRLTVT.

The V call is TRBV4-1, the J call TRBJ2-3; 8 bases match TRBD2. V dropped 2 bases and J dropped 3; count of bases not matched to a gene: 7. Per germline, CDR1 MGHRA and CDR2 YSYEKL. CDR3 length equals 16 residues. CDR3 loop: CASSQNSLAVTDTQYF. CDR3 DNA: TGCGCCAGCAGCCAAAACTCACTAGCGGTAACAGATACGCAGTATTTT.

The chain has TRBV20-1 and TRBJ1-2; tentatively, D is TRBD1 (6 bases). CDR3 length: 14 amino acids. V was pared by 3 bases and J by 4 bases, with 15 bases between. Germline V gene data show CDR1 as DFQATT and CDR2 as SNEGSKA (reference sequence). The CDR3 DNA follows: TGCAGTGCTAGCGGTGTCAGGGGAGGCTATGGCTACACCTTC. Its protein is CSASGVRGGYGYTF.